This T cell receptor (beta chain) was profiled in a study of cytomegalovirus exposure and HLA in healthy donors. The V gene's germline CDR1 is SGDLS and CDR2 YYNGEE. V was shortened by 0 bases and J by 3 bases, with 10 bases between the two germline ends. The CDR3 is 14 amino acids. The PCR ran on 60 Vbeta and 13 Jbeta primers. Clones were sequenced by immunoSEQ multiplex PCR, and TCRdb holds only the in-frame ones, with some missing. The sample contains about 110,000 clones, about four fifths of which appear only once. The sample was PBMCs. The sequence came from a woman aged 50 to 60 in good health and CMV-seropositive. This chain links TRBV9 with TRBJ2-7; a possible D gene is TRBD2 (6 bases). For the CDR3, the DNA is TGTGCCAGCAGCGTAGGCGGGGAAAGCTACGAGCAGTACTTC. Translated: CASSVGGESYEQYF.